The clone carrying this TCR beta chain came up a few times. In the same sample, other DNA sequences code for this CDR3. CDR3 length: 14 amino acids. CDR1 is SGHRS, CDR2 YFSETQ, per germline. V trimming: 0 bases; J trimming: 8 bases; junction bases outside the gene matches: 6. This sample was taken from a study of blood T cell repertoires in COVID-19. Across the study: The United States, Italy and Spain were the sources of the acute and convalescent COVID-19 samples.

Original processing notes: The assay estimated nucleated cells by amplifying reference gene primers. Using immunoSEQ multiplex PCR, the repertoire was profiled, and TCRdb retains in-frame clones only, with some absent. V and J calls and clone size are copied from that table; D and trimming were computed from the DNA. The table lists over 200,000 clones, 87% of them singletons. The sequencing input was PBMCs or T cells enriched from blood (not recorded which). The origin of this receptor is a young man who had recovered from COVID-19. The chain carries TRBV5-1 and TRBJ2-3, with 7 bases identical to TRBD2. The CDR3 bases are TGCGCCAGCAGCTTGGAACTAGCGATAGCTACGCAGTATTTT. Translated, it gives CASSLELAIATQYF.